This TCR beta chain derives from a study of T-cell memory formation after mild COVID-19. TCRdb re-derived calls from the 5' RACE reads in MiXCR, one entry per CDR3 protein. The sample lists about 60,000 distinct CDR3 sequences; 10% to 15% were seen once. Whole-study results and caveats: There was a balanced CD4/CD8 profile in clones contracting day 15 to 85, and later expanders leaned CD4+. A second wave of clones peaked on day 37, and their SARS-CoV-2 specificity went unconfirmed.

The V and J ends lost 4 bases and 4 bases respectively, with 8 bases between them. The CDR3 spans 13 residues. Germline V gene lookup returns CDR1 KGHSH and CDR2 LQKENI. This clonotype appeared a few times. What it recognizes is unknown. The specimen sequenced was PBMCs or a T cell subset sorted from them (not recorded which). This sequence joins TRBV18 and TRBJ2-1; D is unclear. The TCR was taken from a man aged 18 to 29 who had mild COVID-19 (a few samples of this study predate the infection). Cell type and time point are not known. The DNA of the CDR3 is TGTGCCAGCTCACAGGCAGCTTACAATGAGCAGTTCTTC. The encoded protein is CASSQAAYNEQFF.